This T cell receptor (beta chain) is drawn from a study of identical twins. Between the trimmed V and J ends, which lost 2 bases and 9 bases, there was a span of 17 bases. This CDR3 region has 15 residues. Germline V gives CDR1 MNHEY, CDR2 SVGEGT. This clonotype has a handful of counts. A universal primer site was created by template switching, with the cDNA bearing unique molecular identifiers. One entry per CDR3 protein, called by TCRdb with MiXCR from the 5' RACE reads. The data contain about 470,000 distinct CDR3 sequences, roughly 24% of them singletons. A further study also used this sample, focusing on T cells expressing NK-cell markers. As that study records: Dominant NKG2C+ clonotypes made up about 1.0-7.0% of CD8+ T cells in six donors.

The receptor's source is a young woman in good health. The source material was CD4+ T cells sorted from blood. The chain uses TRBV6-2 or TRBV6-3 and TRBJ2-1; possibly TRBD2 for D (6 bases). The CDR3 nucleotides are TGTGCCAGCAGTTACCGACTAGACCGTCCGGGTGAGCAGTTCTTC. Residues: CASSYRLDRPGEQFF.